This T cell receptor (beta chain) is from a study of T cells in Graves' hyperthyroidism and ophthalmopathy. Germline V CDR1 and CDR2: SGHTA, FQGTGA. With 6 bases removed from V and 5 bases from J, the gap between germline ends came to 13 bases. This CDR3 is 13 amino acids long. This clonotype was seen repeatedly, ten times or more. Its antigen is currently unknown. Whole-study results and caveats: Ophthalmopathy could be told apart from stable hyperthyroidism with a 13 V-J model. Most thyroid-expanded clonotypes above 0.001 were also found in blood.

TCR beta CDR3 regions were amplified from RNA. Initially, a first-round RT-PCR of the TCR CDR3 employed the HTBI primer set. Each CDR3 protein gets one entry after TCRdb re-called the multiplex PCR reads with MiXCR. The sample holds 470,000 or so distinct CDR3 sequences, around 21% seen once. It was approximately 9.4 ml of fresh peripheral blood that supplied the PBMCs. The sequence derives from a man younger than 30 with Graves' hyperthyroidism. Sample: blood. J is TRBJ1-1 and V is TRBV7-3; TRBD1 is a possible D gene (5 bases). CDR3 protein: CASSIGVRTEAFF. In DNA, the CDR3 is TGTGCCAGCAGTATAGGGGTTCGAACTGAAGCTTTCTTT. Full variable domain (missing parts from reference TRBV7-3 and TRBJ1-1): GAGVSQTPSNKVTEKGKYVELRCDPISGHTALYWYRQSLGQGPEFLIYFQGTGAADDSGLPNDRFFAVRPEGSVSTLKIQRTERGDSAVYLCASSIGVRTEAFFGQGTRLTVV.